A selection of T cell receptor beta chains follows, all from one sample in a study of blood T cell repertoires in COVID-19. The assay was immunoSEQ multiplex PCR, and TCRdb's table has in-frame clones only and misses some. The data hold approximately 240,000 clones, with 80% to 90% observed a single time. The material sequenced was peripheral blood. Every receptor here comes from a man aged 50-59 years who had recovered from COVID-19. CDR3s include the opening cysteine and the closing phenylalanine or tryptophan. D genes are given only for firm matches. Size is omitted from some rows. Given values are once, few, many or a class for expanded clones.

>.|TRBJ2-7|TRBV3-1/TRBV3-2|TRBD1
TGTGCCAGCAGCCAAGATCTAGACAGGGCCTACGAGCAGTACTTC
CASSQDLDRAYEQYF
>.|TRBJ2-2|TRBV3-1/TRBV3-2|TRBD1
TGTGCCAGCAGTACTCATACAGGGGGAAACACCGGGGAGCTGTTTTTT
CASSTHTGGNTGELFF
>.|TRBJ1-2|TRBV6-6|TRBD1
TGTGCCAGCAGCCGAAATCCCGCGACAGGGGCCCTGTATTATGGCTACACCTTC
CASSRNPATGALYYGYTF
>.|TRBJ2-5|TRBV18|.
TGTGCCAGCTCACCCCCGGAGGTGCAAGAGACCCAGTACTTC
CASSPPEVQETQYF
>.|TRBJ2-3|TRBV28|TRBD2
TGTGCCAGCAGCTTATCTAGCGGGAGCGCAGATACGCAGTATTTT
CASSLSSGSADTQYF
>.|TRBJ2-2|TRBV18|.
TGTGCCAGCTCACCGGGGCAGTACACCGGGGAGCTGTTTTTT
CASSPGQYTGELFF
>.|TRBJ2-1|TRBV24-1|.
TGTGCCACCAGTGACCAGACAGGGCCGGGGGGGAATGAGCAGTTCTTC
CATSDQTGPGGNEQFF
>.|TRBJ2-7|TRBV18|TRBD1
TGTGCCAGCTCACCCCGACAGGGGATCTCCTACGAGCAGTACTTC
CASSPRQGISYEQYF
>.|TRBJ1-1|TRBV11-2|.
TGTGCCAGCAGCTCCCTCAGGGCCAACACTGAAGCTTTCTTT
CASSSLRANTEAFF
>.|TRBJ2-2|TRBV3-1/TRBV3-2|.
TGTGCCAGCAGCCAAGAATCTCAACTAGCCTGGGAGCTGTTTTTT
CASSQESQLAWELFF
>.|TRBJ2-2|TRBV11-3|.
TGTGCCAGCAGCTTACAGAACACCGGGGAGCTGTTTTTT
CASSLQNTGELFF
>.|TRBJ2-5|TRBV6-4|TRBD2
TGTGCCAGCAGTGAGACTAGCGGGGCCCAAGAGACCCAGTACTTC
CASSETSGAQETQYF
>once|TRBJ2-5|TRBV2|TRBD1
TGTGCCAGCAGACGAGAAGGGACAGGGGGAGAGACCCAGTACTTC
CASRREGTGGETQYF
>once|TRBJ1-6|TRBV30|.
TGTGCCTGGAGTGGCGGCCGATCATCGACCCTCCACTTT
CAWSGGRSSTLHF
>.|TRBJ2-1|TRBV28|TRBD2
TGTGCCAGCAGTTTATTCTCTAGCGGACTTAATGAGCAGTTCTTC
CASSLFSSGLNEQFF
>few|TRBJ2-2|TRBV2|TRBD2
TGTGCCAGCAGTGATTTAAGACTAGCGGGAAACACCGGGGAGCTGTTTTTT
CASSDLRLAGNTGELFF
>.|TRBJ2-2|TRBV19|.
TGTGCCAGTAGTAGGGCATTCTCGAGATTTTTGAACACCGGGGAGCTGTTTTTT
CASSRAFSRFLNTGELFF
>.|TRBJ1-2|TRBV7-2|.
TGTGCCAGCAGCTCACAGGAAATCTATGGCTACACCTTC
CASSSQEIYGYTF
>many|TRBJ2-3|TRBV6-4|.
TGTGCCAGCAGTGACTCGATCTCCTCAGCAGATACGCAGTATTTT
CASSDSISSADTQYF
>.|TRBJ1-5|TRBV5-6|.
TGTGCCAGCAGCTTGGGAGGGATGGGCAATCAGCCCCAGCATTTT
CASSLGGMGNQPQHF